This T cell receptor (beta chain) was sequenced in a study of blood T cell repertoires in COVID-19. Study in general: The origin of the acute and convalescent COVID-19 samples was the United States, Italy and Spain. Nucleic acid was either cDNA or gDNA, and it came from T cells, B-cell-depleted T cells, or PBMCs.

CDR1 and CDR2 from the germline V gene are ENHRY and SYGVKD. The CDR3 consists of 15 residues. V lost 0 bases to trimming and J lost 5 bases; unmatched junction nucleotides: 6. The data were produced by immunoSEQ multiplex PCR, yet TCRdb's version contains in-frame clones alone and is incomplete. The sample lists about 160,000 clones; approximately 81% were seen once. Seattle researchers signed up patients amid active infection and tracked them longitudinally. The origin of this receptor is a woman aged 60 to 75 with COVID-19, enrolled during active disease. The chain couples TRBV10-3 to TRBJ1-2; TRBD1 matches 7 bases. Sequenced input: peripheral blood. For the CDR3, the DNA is TGTGCCATCAGTGAGTCGGTAGGGGGCATGTATGGCTACACCTTC. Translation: CAISESVGGMYGYTF.